This T cell receptor beta chain came from a study of T cells after yellow fever vaccination. Study overall: The authors prepared low-cell-number fractions using SMART-Seq v4 Ultra Low Input.

The TCR cDNA carried a universal primer site and UMIs from 5'RACE template switching. TCRdb used MiXCR to reprocess the 5' RACE reads, holding one entry per CDR3 protein. This sample has 450,000 to 550,000 distinct CDR3 sequences, with just over 20% found just once. A remark on this clonotype: The antigen is not known.

Study-level findings and limits: Post-booster reappearance was seen for most primary-vaccination clones (96% CD4, around 89% CD8). Weaker overall was a secondary response that nonetheless peaked faster, on day 5 versus 15.

The CDR3 is 15 amino acids. The V gene's germline CDR1 is SEHNR and CDR2 FQNEAQ (reference sequence). V lost 5 bases and J lost 3, with 13 bases in between. This specimen was PBMCs, taken roughly 20 days after the first yellow fever vaccination. This clonotype originated in a man aged 18 to 29 who received the YFV17D yellow fever vaccine. The V call is TRBV7-9, the J call TRBJ2-2, with D perhaps matching TRBD1 (6 bases). The CDR3 here is CASSPQGSDTGELFF. In nucleotides, the CDR3 is TGTGCCAGCAGCCCCCAGGGGTCGGACACCGGGGAGCTGTTTTTT.